The subject of this entry is one TCR beta chain. Germline values: CDR1 MGHDK, CDR2 SYGVNS. The germline V and J ends were trimmed by 6 bases and 7 bases, with 24 bases remaining between them. The CDR3 spans 16 residues. This entry comes from a study of blood T cell repertoires in COVID-19. The protocol was immunoSEQ multiplex PCR, while the TCRdb copy is restricted to in-frame clones and leaves out a portion. The table lists around 420,000 clones, roughly 87% of them singletons. The sequence was obtained from a woman aged 40-49 years with acute COVID-19. The sequencing sample was made of PBMCs or T cells enriched from blood (not recorded which). The chain employs TRBV25-1 and TRBJ1-2; no firm D call. This CDR3 is CASSPRIGGRFGGYTF. Here the CDR3 DNA reads TGTGCCAGCAGCCCGAGGATTGGAGGAAGATTCGGTGGCTACACCTTC.